The 5 T cell receptor beta chains listed next were all sequenced from one sample in a study of T cell changes during pregnancy in multiple sclerosis. The protocol was immunoSEQ multiplex PCR, while the TCRdb copy is restricted to in-frame clones and leaves out a portion. Of fewer than 80,000 clones listed, 90% to 95% are singletons. The sample in question was CD4+ T cells from peripheral blood mononuclear cells, obtained after pregnancy. These receptor sequences come from a female donor with multiple sclerosis, enrolled in a pregnancy study.

The chain couples TRBV11-2 to TRBJ2-5; tentative D call: TRBD2 (7 bases). V was shortened by 1 base and J by 4 bases, with 10 bases between the two germline ends. CDR1 SGHAT and CDR2 FQNNGV come from the germline V gene. The CDR3 totals 14 residues. Written as DNA, the CDR3 is TGTGCCAGCAGCTTAGTGGGGGGGCCAGAGACCCAGTACTTC. The encoded protein is CASSLVGGPETQYF. The whole variable domain, filled in from reference TRBV11-2 and TRBJ2-5, reads EAGVAQSPRYKIIEKRQSVAFWCNPISGHATLYWYQQILGQGPKLLIQFQNNGVVDDSQLPKDRFSAERLKGVDSTLKIQPAKLEDSAVYLCASSLVGGPETQYFGPGTRLLVL.

This sequence joins TRBV27 and TRBJ1-1, with 12 nucleotides matching TRBD1. V was clipped by 6 bases and J by 8 bases; unmatched bases: 10. Looked up from germline, CDR1 is MNHEY and CDR2 is SMNVEV (reference sequence). CDR3 size: 15 residues. The CDR3 DNA sequence: TGTGCCAGCAGCCGGGACAGGGGGCGGATCGCCGAAGCTTTCTTT. Translation gives CASSRDRGRIAEAFF.

The chain is built from TRBV5-6 and TRBJ1-5; a possible D gene is TRBD1 (6 bases). Trimming stripped 3 bases from V and 3 bases from J, with 16 bases between. The CDR3 has 16 residues. Germline CDR1 and CDR2: SGHDT and YYEEEE. The CDR3 here is CASSSRATGFNQPQHF. CDR3 coding DNA: TGTGCCAGCAGCTCGCGGGCCACAGGGTTCAATCAGCCCCAGCATTTT.

The V gene is TRBV4-1, the J gene TRBJ1-1; 10 bases match TRBD1. The CDR3 covers 14 residues. Germline V gives CDR1 MGHRA, CDR2 YSYEKL. Trimming removed 3 bases from V and 7 bases from J; junction bases left unmatched: 5. The CDR3 coding sequence is TGCGCCAGCAGCCATGGAGGACAGGGGGTTGAAGCTTTCTTT. Protein sequence: CASSHGGQGVEAFF.

The chain is built from TRBV6-6 and TRBJ2-1, with 7 bases identical to TRBD2. V lost 4 bases and J lost 7; bases outside the gene matches: 13. The CDR3 is made up of 16 amino acids. In germline, CDR1 is MNHNY, CDR2 SVGAGI (reference sequence). The CDR3 nucleotides are TGTGCCAGCAGTTTGCGGGGAGGGATCGGTAGGAATGAGCAGTTCTTC. Protein sequence: CASSLRGGIGRNEQFF.